The 10 T cell receptor beta chains below come from one sample, sequenced in a study of blood T cell repertoires in COVID-19 (dated by TCRdb to between 2020 and 2021). Library method: the immunoSEQ multiplex PCR assay. This immuneACCESS table, as held by TCRdb, lists in-frame sequences with V and J called but not all clones. Of the missing ones, under half trace to an unresolved V gene in checked studies; the others have no known cause. Within this sample are about 210,000 clones, with 80% to 85% of them counted one time only. Of the sample, 8.5% to 10% is held by the ten largest clones. Sequencing was performed on PBMCs or T cells enriched from blood (not recorded which). These receptors were obtained from a woman aged 45-65 years with acute COVID-19.

The chain joins TRBV6-5 to TRBJ1-2; 7 nucleotides match TRBD1. V was clipped by 6 bases and J by 0 bases; unmatched bases: 4. The germline V gene has CDR1 MNHEY and CDR2 SVGAGI. The length of the CDR3 is 14 residues. The CDR3 here is CASRPDRTNYGYTF. CDR3 nucleotides: TGTGCCAGCAGGCCGGACAGGACTAACTATGGCTACACCTTC.

The chain links TRBV30 to TRBJ1-2; D unresolved. This CDR3 comprises 12 residues. Germline values: CDR1 GTSNPN, CDR2 SVGIG (reference sequence). The ends were cut back, 1 base at V and 6 bases at J, with 9 bases in the middle. The CDR3 is CAWSGEVDGYTF. The CDR3, as DNA: TGTGCCTGGAGTGGGGAGGTAGATGGCTACACCTTC.

Here the CDR3 reads CASTGTGSYNEQFF. CDR3 nucleotides: TGTGCCAGTACCGGGACAGGCTCCTACAATGAGCAGTTCTTC. This chain links TRBV19 with TRBJ2-1, with 8 nucleotides matching TRBD1. Germline V lookup: CDR1 LNHDA, CDR2 SQIVND (reference sequence). The CDR3 runs to 14 residues. V was clipped by 7 bases and J by 0 bases; unmatched bases: 2.

The V and J genes are TRBV19 and TRBJ2-7; 9 nucleotides align to TRBD2. The CDR3 runs 15 residues. Trimming removed 9 bases from V and 3 bases from J; junction bases left unmatched: 12. The germline gives CDR1 LNHDA, CDR2 SQIVND (reference sequence). DNA for the CDR3: TGTGCCAGCCGACCTAAGACTAGCGGTTTCTACGAGCAGTACTTC. The encoded protein is CASRPKTSGFYEQYF. Drawing the rest from reference TRBV19 and TRBJ2-7, the complete variable domain is DGGITQSPKYLFRKEGQNVTLSCEQNLNHDAMYWYRQDPGQGLRLIYYSQIVNDFQKGDIAEGYSVSREKKESFPLTVTSAQKNPTAFYLCASRPKTSGFYEQYFGPGTRLTVT.

Here the CDR3 reads CASSLARSGGRTEAFF. DNA of the CDR3: TGTGCCAGCAGCTTAGCGAGGTCAGGGGGGCGTACTGAAGCTTTCTTT. This rearrangement joins TRBV7-2 to TRBJ1-1, with TRBD1 matching 7 bases. Germline CDR1 SGHTA, CDR2 FQGNSA. This CDR3 is 16 amino acids long. V shed 0 bases, J shed 5 bases, and the junction held 9 bases outside the gene matches.

This clone was detected a few times. The rearrangement links TRBV5-1 to TRBJ2-3; 9 bases line up with TRBD1. The CDR3 consists of 17 residues. Germline CDR1 is SGHRS and CDR2 is YFSETQ. With V trimmed by 4 bases and J by 4 bases, 13 bases remained unmatched. The CDR3 loop is CASSLGQGRTSADTQYF. The DNA of the CDR3 is TGCGCCAGCAGCCTAGGACAGGGGCGAACTAGCGCAGATACGCAGTATTTT.

V is TRBV28 and J is TRBJ1-6; D gene uncertain. The V and J ends lost 6 bases and 7 bases respectively, with 16 bases between them. Germline CDR1 is MDHEN and CDR2 is SYDVKM. The CDR3 extends over 15 amino acids. As DNA, the CDR3 is TGTGCCAGCAGGTACGGACGGTCGGGGAATTCACCCCTCCACTTT. It is translated as CASRYGRSGNSPLHF.

This CDR3 reads CSVGGDTDTQYF. The CDR3 region has the DNA TGCAGCGTTGGGGGAGACACAGATACGCAGTATTTT. This chain links TRBV29-1 with TRBJ2-3; D perhaps matches TRBD2 (5 bases). V lost 4 bases, J lost 2 bases, and 7 bases lay in between. Germline V gives CDR1 SQVTM, CDR2 ANQGSEA. The CDR3 is 12 amino acids.

This clone was seen only a few times. The chain recombines TRBV9 with TRBJ1-3; D possibly corresponds to TRBD1 (6 bases). Trimming took off 4 bases at V and 3 bases at J, with 14 bases between the two ends. The germline V gene encodes CDR1 SGDLS and CDR2 YYNGEE. This CDR3 comprises 15 residues. The CDR3 spells CASSSKGVLGNTIYF. The CDR3 DNA reads as TGTGCCAGCAGCAGTAAGGGGGTTCTTGGAAACACCATATATTTT.

V is TRBV9 and J is TRBJ1-2; 7 bases map to TRBD1. The CDR3 runs 15 residues. Germline V gene lookup returns CDR1 SGDLS and CDR2 YYNGEE. Trimming cost V 3 bases and J 4 bases; bases outside gene matches: 9. Here the CDR3 DNA reads TGTGCCAGCAGCGGAACAGGGGTTTTAGGCTATGGCTACACCTTC. Protein product: CASSGTGVLGYGYTF.